This paragraph covers one T cell receptor (beta chain) sequence. Its antigen remains unknown. This entry belongs to a study of early T cells in non-severe SARS-CoV-2 infection. Study details: The authors sequenced bulk RNA from unsorted whole blood, leaving chains unpaired.

Individual cDNA molecules carried attached unique molecular identifiers. A single record per CDR3 protein comes from TCRdb applying MiXCR to the 5' RACE reads. This sample has fewer than 120,000 distinct CDR3 sequences, with over 10% found just once. Whole-study results and caveats: VDJdb-based annotation leaned toward anti-spike CD8 responses and missed private and CD4 specificities.

Germline V gives CDR1 LNHNV, CDR2 YYDKDF (reference sequence). The ends were cut back, 5 bases at V and 0 bases at J, with 12 bases in the middle. The CDR3 covers 15 residues. The chain joins TRBV15 to TRBJ2-3; D not resolved. Sequencing was performed on whole blood, taken at baseline. The origin of this receptor is an adult who was a healthcare worker with PCR-confirmed SARS-CoV-2 infection or an uninfected control (not recorded which). The CDR3 DNA reads TGTGCCACCAGCTTAGACCTTGGTAGCACAGATACGCAGTATTTT. Protein: CATSLDLGSTDTQYF.